This TCR beta chain stems from a study of T cell responses to AZD1222 COVID-19 vaccine. Study-level points and caveats: Clonal diversity may have been underestimated in mostly white British donors. Reportedly, nearly half the spike-specific TCRs target unmutated variant regions.

Regarding this clone: The target antigen is unknown.

Clones were read by immunoSEQ multiplex PCR, and TCRdb kept only the in-frame ones, dropping some. The data show about 160,000 clones, around 94% seen once. Germline V gives CDR1 KGHSY, CDR2 FQNENV. J lost 3 bases, V lost 2 bases, and 12 bases had no gene match. The CDR3 length is 18 residues. Doses given second, at about 4 or about 12 weeks, were pooled. This rearrangement joins TRBV16 to TRBJ2-1; 8 bases fit TRBD2. This receptor was identified in an adult who received the AZD1222 COVID-19 vaccine. The sample in question was peripheral blood, obtained 28 days after the second AZD1222 dose. DNA of the CDR3: TGTGCCAGCAGCCAAAGCCCCTCCACTAGCGGTTTCTACAATGAGCAGTTCTTC. This codes for CASSQSPSTSGFYNEQFF.